Listed below are T cell receptor beta chains from one sample, sequenced in a study of vaccination effects on CD4 cells after COVID-19. Measured with immunoSEQ multiplex PCR; TCRdb has only the in-frame clones, and not every one. The sample lists 25,000 to 30,000 clones; about 70% were seen once. No cognate antigen is known for these TCRs. Material: CD4+ T cells from PBMCs cultured with HCoV-NL63 spike peptides, obtained after COVID-19 vaccination. The receptors shown here come from a human donor who received a COVID-19 vaccine. The CDR3 runs from the conserved cysteine through the conserved F or W. D genes are given only for firm matches. Clone sizes are given selectively: once, few, many, or a class where the clone is expanded.

abundance	v_gene	j_gene	d_gene	CDR3nt	CDR3aa
NA	TRBV5-4	TRBJ2-7	TRBD2	TGTGCCAGCAGCTTGACTAGCGGGGGGCGAACCTACGAGCAGTACTTC	CASSLTSGGRTYEQYF
NA	TRBV3-1/TRBV3-2	TRBJ1-4	NA	TGTGCCAGCAGCCAAACAAGTCAGGGTAATGAAAAACTGTTTTTT	CASSQTSQGNEKLFF
few	TRBV2	TRBJ2-2	NA	TGTGCCAGCAGTGAAGGTTTTAACACCGGGGAGCTGTTTTTT	CASSEGFNTGELFF
NA	TRBV9	TRBJ2-3	NA	TGTGCCAGCAGCGTAGGACAGCCTCTGAGCACAGATACGCAGTATTTT	CASSVGQPLSTDTQYF
NA	TRBV11-3	TRBJ2-1	TRBD1	TGTGCCAGCAGCCAAGGACAGGGCCAGGCCTACAATGAGCAGTTCTTC	CASSQGQGQAYNEQFF
NA	TRBV24-1	TRBJ1-4	NA	TGTGCCCCCTTAGGGACGGGGGGGATTGATGAAAAACTGTTTTTT	CAPLGTGGIDEKLFF
NA	TRBV20-1	TRBJ2-7	NA	TGCAGTGCTACCTTTAGCTACGAGCAGTACTTC	CSATFSYEQYF
NA	TRBV5-8	TRBJ2-5	NA	TGTGCCAGCAGCAAAAGGACAGGCGGGGTAGAGACCCAGTACTTC	CASSKRTGGVETQYF
NA	TRBV18	TRBJ2-2	TRBD1	TGTGCCAGCTCACCGGGACAGTTGAACACCGGGGAGCTGTTTTTT	CASSPGQLNTGELFF
NA	TRBV6-5	TRBJ1-5	NA	TGTGCCAGCGGCGCCAGGGCGGGACAGCCCCAGCATTTT	CASGARAGQPQHF
NA	TRBV5-5	TRBJ2-7	TRBD1	TGTGCCAGCAGCGAGGACAGGGTACGCGAGCAGTACTTC	CASSEDRVREQYF
NA	TRBV5-4	TRBJ1-6	NA	TGTGCCAGCAGCTTCAGTGGGTCAAGCTCCTATAATTCACCCCTCCACTTT	CASSFSGSSSYNSPLHF
NA	TRBV5-1	TRBJ2-1	TRBD2	TGCGCCAGCAGCATCGGACTAGCGGGGCCTGTCGATGAGCAGTTCTTC	CASSIGLAGPVDEQFF
few	TRBV10-3	TRBJ2-2	NA	TGTGCCATCAGTGGGGGGGCTTCGAACACCGGGGAGCTGTTTTTT	CAISGGASNTGELFF
NA	TRBV27	TRBJ2-5	TRBD1	TGTGCCAGCAGTTTATCGAGACAGGGGGAGACCCAGTACTTC	CASSLSRQGETQYF
NA	TRBV5-4	TRBJ2-3	NA	TGTGCCAGCAGCTTGGGGTCTGATACGCAGTATTTT	CASSLGSDTQYF
NA	TRBV6-5	TRBJ1-1	TRBD1	TGTGCCAGCAGCCGTGGACAGGGGGAGACTGAAGCTTTCTTT	CASSRGQGETEAFF
NA	TRBV28	TRBJ2-3	TRBD2	TGTGCCAGCAGTTCACCGACTAGCGGGGAGTCGGGTACGCAGTATTTT	CASSSPTSGESGTQYF
NA	TRBV19	TRBJ2-3	TRBD2	TGTGCCAGTAGCACCGGGGGGGCCCTCTCTAGCACAGATACGCAGTATTTT	CASSTGGALSSTDTQYF
NA	TRBV7-9	TRBJ2-7	TRBD2	TGTGCCAGCAGCCCGGGGGCTAGCGGGGGTTCATACGAGCAGTACTTC	CASSPGASGGSYEQYF
once	TRBV13	TRBJ1-2	TRBD1	TGTGCCAGCAGTTCCGGGACAGGGTCGTCTGCCGGCTACACCTTC	CASSSGTGSSAGYTF
NA	TRBV18	TRBJ2-6	TRBD1	TGTGCCAGCTCACCATTCACAGGGGGCTTCCCCCTCTCTGGGGCCAACGTCCTGACTTTC	CASSPFTGGFPLSGANVLTF
NA	TRBV5-5	TRBJ2-7	TRBD1	TGTGCCAGCAGCTCACCGGACAGGGGGTACGAGCAGTACTTC	CASSSPDRGYEQYF
few	TRBV14	TRBJ2-3	NA	TGTGCCAGCAGCCAGCGGGGGCACACAGATACGCAGTATTTT	CASSQRGHTDTQYF
NA	TRBV21-1	TRBJ2-5	NA	TGTGCCAGCAGCAATCCTGCAGGGCGAGAGACCCAGTACTTC	CASSNPAGRETQYF
NA	TRBV10-2	TRBJ2-3	TRBD2	TGCGCCAGCAGCTCCCGGGTAGCGGGAGATACAGATACGCAGTATTTT	CASSSRVAGDTDTQYF
NA	TRBV19	TRBJ2-2	NA	TGTGCCAGTAGTAGCGAAGCGGTGCTCGGCGGGGAGCTGTTTTTT	CASSSEAVLGGELFF
NA	TRBV11-2	TRBJ1-2	NA	TGTGCCAGCAGCTCTTCTGGGGGTAACTATGGCTACACCTTC	CASSSSGGNYGYTF
NA	TRBV7-9	TRBJ1-4	TRBD1	TGTGCCAGCAGCTCGACTAACCGACAGGGTGCAACTAATGAAAAACTGTTTTTT	CASSSTNRQGATNEKLFF
once	TRBV5-1	TRBJ2-2	NA	TGCGCCAGCAGTTACGGGACTCCGAACACCGGGGAGCTGTTTTTT	CASSYGTPNTGELFF
few	TRBV7-6	TRBJ1-4	NA	TGTGCCAGCAGCTTAGCGGCGGGTCTCGAACTGTTTTTT	CASSLAAGLELFF
NA	TRBV28	TRBJ1-1	NA	TGTGCCAGCAGTTTAGGGGGGCAGGGGAACACTGAAGCTTTCTTT	CASSLGGQGNTEAFF
NA	TRBV3-1/TRBV3-2	TRBJ2-7	NA	TGTGCCAGCAGCCATCCACAAGGGTCCTACGAGCAGTACTTC	CASSHPQGSYEQYF